The 21 T cell receptor beta chains reported below all come from one sample, sequenced in a study of T cells in Graves' hyperthyroidism and ophthalmopathy. RNA transcripts were the template for amplifying TCR beta CDR3 regions. HTBI primers were used for first-round RT-PCR of the TCR CDR3. TCRdb passed the multiplex PCR reads through MiXCR, listing each CDR3 protein once. The data show approximately 500,000 distinct CDR3 sequences, around 42% seen once. The sequenced sample was peripheral blood or thyroid tissue (not recorded which). Source of these receptors: a woman aged 18 to 35 with Graves' hyperthyroidism.

The chain carries TRBV20-1 and TRBJ1-1; D is possibly TRBD1 (5 bases). Germline CDR1 is DFQATT and CDR2 is SNEGSKA (reference sequence). The CDR3 contains 13 residues. The germline V and J ends were trimmed by 0 bases and 14 bases, with 19 bases remaining between them. The CDR3 loop reads CSARDWDVNEQFF. CDR3 coding DNA: TGCAGTGCTAGAGATTGGGACGTCAATGAGCAGTTCTTT.

V gene TRBV2 combines with J gene TRBJ1-1; a possible D gene is TRBD1 (5 bases). Trimming stripped 6 bases from V and 5 bases from J, with 16 bases between. CDR1 SNHLY and CDR2 FYNNEI come from the germline V gene. The CDR3 consists of 14 residues. The CDR3 sequence: CASSPGTLRTEAFF. In DNA form, the CDR3 reads TGTGCCAGCAGCCCAGGGACTCTACGGACTGAAGCTTTCTTT.

Many counts were recorded for this clonotype. V usage is TRBV28 and J usage is TRBJ2-7, with a possible D match to TRBD1 (6 bases). The CDR3 totals 14 residues. Trimming removed 6 bases from V and 0 bases from J, with 12 bases in between. The germline V gene has CDR1 MDHEN and CDR2 SYDVKM. CDR3 coding DNA: TGTGCCAGCAGCACAGGGTCCTTCTCCTACGAGCAGTACTTC. This translates into CASSTGSFSYEQYF. Together with reference TRBV28 and TRBJ2-7, the CDR3 gives the full variable domain: DVKVTQSSRYLVKRTGEKVFLECVQDMDHENMFWYRQDPGLGLRLIYFSYDVKMKEKGDIPEGYSVSREKKERFSLILESASTNQTSMYLCASSTGSFSYEQYFGPGTRLTVT.

For this clonotype: Its ends do not fully match the called genes, so a read error is possible. V usage is TRBV4-1 and J usage is TRBJ2-7, with D perhaps TRBD2 (6 bases). The end of the DNA aligns better with TRBJ2-1, so the J call may be wrong. This CDR3 region has 15 residues. CDR1 is MGHRA and CDR2 is YSYEKL in the germline V gene. DNA for the CDR3: TGTGCCAGCAGCCTGGCGGGGACTTCCTACAATGAGCAGTTCTTC. Translating it yields CASSLAGTSYNEQFF.

CDR3 sequence reads: CASRRGGTDTQYF. The CDR3 DNA reads as TGTGCCAGCAGACGGGGGGGCACAGATACGCAGTATTTT. This chain uses TRBV2 with TRBJ2-3, with 7 bases identical to TRBD2. Unmatched junction bases numbered 1, after V lost 6 bases and J lost 1 base. The CDR3 length is 13 residues. In germline, CDR1 is SNHLY, CDR2 FYNNEI.

A few counts support this clonotype. The genes are TRBV7-8 and TRBJ2-3, with 11 bases lining up with TRBD1. V lost 0 bases, J lost 3 bases, and 2 bases stayed unmatched. The CDR3 is made up of 16 amino acids. Germline V gene sequence: CDR1 SGHVS, CDR2 FQNEAQ. The CDR3: CASSLAGQGATDTQYF. CDR3 nucleotides: TGTGCCAGCAGCTTAGCTGGACAGGGGGCAACAGATACGCAGTATTTT. The whole variable domain, remainder taken from reference TRBV7-8 and TRBJ2-3, is GAGVSQSPRYKVAKRGQDVALRCDPISGHVSLFWYQQALGQGPEFLTYFQNEAQLDKSGLPSDRFFAERPEGSVSTLKIQRTQQEDSAVYLCASSLAGQGATDTQYFGPGTRLTVL.

This chain uses TRBV10-3 with TRBJ2-5; 9 nucleotides match TRBD1. Germline values: CDR1 ENHRY, CDR2 SYGVKD. J gave up 3 bases and V 7 bases, and 3 bases lay outside the gene matches. The CDR3 is made up of 13 amino acids. CDR3 protein: CAITDRGEETQYF. The CDR3 nucleotides are TGTGCCATCACCGACAGGGGGGAAGAGACCCAGTACTTC.

Comment on this clonotype: It may be a read error: a sequence one base away is much more abundant. V is TRBV4-3 and J is TRBJ1-4; a weak D match, TRBD1 (5 bases). The CDR3 loop spans 15 amino acids. V lost 8 bases to trimming and J lost 3 bases, with 16 bases between them. From germline, CDR1 is LGHNA and CDR2 YSLEER. CDR3: CASALTQTANEKLFF. DNA for the CDR3: TGCGCCAGCGCCTTAACACAGACAGCTAATGAAAAACTGTTTTTT.

This clonotype was detected many times. The V call is TRBV2, the J call TRBJ2-5; D gene ambiguous. CDR1 SNHLY and CDR2 FYNNEI come from the germline V gene. CDR3 length equals 15 residues. V was pared by 7 bases and J by 1 base, with 16 bases between. The chain's CDR3 is CASTSGSSLQETQYF. The CDR3 nucleotides are TGTGCCAGCACTTCCGGGTCTTCCCTCCAAGAGACCCAGTACTTC.

Notes on this clonotype: Given a much more abundant clone one base away, this may be a read error. This rearrangement joins TRBV19 to TRBJ1-1; possibly TRBD1 for D (6 bases). The ends were cut back, 3 bases at V and 1 base at J, with 12 bases in the middle. The germline V gene encodes CDR1 LNHDA and CDR2 SQIVND (reference sequence). CDR3 length: 15 amino acids. CDR3 sequence: CASSMGASWNTEAFF. Written as DNA, the CDR3 is TGTGCCAGTAGTATGGGGGCCTCCTGGAACACTGAAGCTTTCTTT. Together with reference TRBV19 and TRBJ1-1, the CDR3 gives the full variable domain: DGGITQSPKYLFRKEGQNVTLSCEQNLNHDAMYWYRQDPGQGLRLIYYSQIVNDFQKGDIAEGYSVSREKKESFPLTVTSAQKNPTAFYLCASSMGASWNTEAFFGQGTRLTVV.

The chain combines TRBV29-1 with TRBJ1-2, with D maybe TRBD1 (5 bases). The V end was cut by 8 bases, the J end by 8 bases, with 15 bases between. The CDR3 is made up of 11 amino acids. Germline lookup yields CDR1 SQVTM and CDR2 ANQGSEA. Written as DNA, the CDR3 is TGCAGCTTTTCCAGGGTAGACGGCTACACCTTC. Translation gives CSFSRVDGYTF.

At least ten counts were recorded for this clonotype. The V gene is TRBV29-1, the J gene TRBJ2-3, with 10 nucleotides matching TRBD2. CDR3 length equals 14 residues. V was pared by 7 bases and J by 5 bases, with 9 bases of the junction left unmatched. Germline V gene data show CDR1 as SQVTM and CDR2 as ANQGSEA. The CDR3 DNA reads as TGCAGCGACCAAGCGGGAGGGCCTATAGATACGCAGTATTTT. It specifies CSDQAGGPIDTQYF.

This clonotype was observed a single time. A clone one base away is much larger, so this may be a read error. The conserved phenylalanine or tryptophan is not found at the CDR3 terminus, so this likely reflects a read error. The chain is built from TRBV9 and TRBJ2-7; TRBD2 aligns across 10 bases. After removal of 3 bases from V and 3 bases from J, the junction contained 6 bases not matched to a gene. Looked up from germline, CDR1 is SGDLS and CDR2 is YYNGEE. The CDR3 loop spans 15 amino acids. For the CDR3, the DNA is TGTGCCAGCAGCGGGACTAGCGGACCTTTCTACGAGCAGTACTGC. This codes for CASSGTSGPFYEQYC.

V gene TRBV7-2 combines with J gene TRBJ1-2; 9 nucleotides agree with TRBD1. CDR3 length equals 15 residues. With V trimmed by 1 base and J by 6 bases, 6 bases remained unmatched. Germline V gene data show CDR1 as SGHTA and CDR2 as FQGNSA. The CDR3 loop is CASSLGGDRAHGYTF. The CDR3 bases are TGTGCCAGCAGCTTAGGGGGGGACAGGGCCCATGGCTACACCTTC.

At least ten counts were recorded for this clonotype. The V gene is TRBV19, the J gene TRBJ2-7; TRBD2 aligns across 11 bases. V lost 3 bases to trimming and J lost 3 bases; unmatched junction nucleotides: 4. CDR1 is LNHDA, CDR2 SQIVND, per germline (reference sequence). The CDR3 is made up of 15 amino acids. CDR3 sequence: CASSISGTSGYEQYF. The CDR3 coding sequence is TGTGCCAGTAGTATCAGCGGGACTAGCGGCTACGAGCAGTACTTC.

CDR3 bases: TGTGCCACCAGTGACAAAGCGGGACCGGGCTACGAGCAGTACTTC. Its protein is CATSDKAGPGYEQYF. This chain uses TRBV24-1 with TRBJ2-7, with 7 bases matching TRBD2. The CDR3 is 15 residues long. The V and J ends lost 4 bases and 3 bases, in that order; junction bases with no gene match: 8. Germline V gene sequence: CDR1 KGHDR, CDR2 SFDVKD.

This sequence joins TRBV6-6 and TRBJ1-6; weak D call: TRBD1 (6 bases). Germline assignment: CDR1 MNHNY and CDR2 SVGAGI (reference sequence). Trimming stripped 8 bases from V and 0 bases from J, with 17 bases between. CDR3 length: 17 amino acids. The CDR3 loop is CASGPGPGASYNSPLHF. CDR3 DNA sequence: TGTGCCAGCGGCCCCGGGCCAGGGGCCTCCTATAATTCACCCCTCCACTTT.

This clonotype was recorded many times. This chain uses TRBV7-9 with TRBJ1-4; D is unclear. CDR3 length: 15 residues. Trimming stripped 0 bases from V and 8 bases from J, with 13 bases between. CDR1 is SEHNR, CDR2 FQNEAQ, per germline (reference sequence). CDR3 amino acids: CASSLAVREREKLFF. Here the CDR3 DNA reads TGTGCCAGCAGCTTAGCGGTCAGAGAAAGAGAAAAACTGTTTTTT.

V gene TRBV20-1 combines with J gene TRBJ1-3; D ambiguous. Germline loops: CDR1 DFQATT, CDR2 SNEGSKA (reference sequence). The CDR3 covers 13 residues. V was pared by 5 bases and J by 2 bases, with 10 bases between. The CDR3 nucleotides are TGCAGTGCTGTAGAAATCGCTGGAAACACCATATATTTT. It yields the protein CSAVEIAGNTIYF.

Details on this clonotype: Being one base from a much bigger clone, this may be a read error. The chain carries TRBV10-3 and TRBJ1-1; unclear D gene. This CDR3 comprises 13 residues. Trimming took off 5 bases at V and 4 bases at J, with 11 bases between the two ends. Germline V CDR1 and CDR2: ENHRY, SYGVKD. The CDR3 sequence is CAISRSEATEAFF. CDR3 bases: TGTGCCATCAGTCGGTCAGAGGCCACTGAAGCTTTCTTT.

Remarks on this clonotype: The conserved phenylalanine or tryptophan normally closing the CDR3 is absent here, so this likely arose from a read error. Because the CDR3's place on the DNA is in doubt, the DNA is left out and the CDR3 is given as listed by TCRdb. The chain employs TRBV7-8 and TRBJ1-3; no DNA check was done on the table's D call, TRBD1. The CDR3 length is 9 residues, termini included. The V gene's germline CDR1 is SGHVS and CDR2 FQNEAQ. The CDR3 is CASSSRERR.